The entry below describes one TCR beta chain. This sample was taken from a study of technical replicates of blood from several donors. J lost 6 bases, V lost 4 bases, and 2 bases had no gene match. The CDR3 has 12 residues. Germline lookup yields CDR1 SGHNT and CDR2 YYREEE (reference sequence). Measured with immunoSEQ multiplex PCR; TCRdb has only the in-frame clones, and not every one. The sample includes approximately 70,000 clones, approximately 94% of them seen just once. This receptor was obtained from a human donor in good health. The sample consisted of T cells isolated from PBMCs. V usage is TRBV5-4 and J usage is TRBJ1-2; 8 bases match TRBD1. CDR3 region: CASSPGGDGYTF. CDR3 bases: TGTGCCAGCAGCCCAGGGGGCGATGGCTACACCTTC.